The 31 T cell receptor beta chains in this list originate from one sample, sequenced in a study of blood T cell repertoires in COVID-19. Using immunoSEQ multiplex PCR, the repertoire was profiled, and TCRdb retains in-frame clones only, with some absent. Counted here are fewer than 120,000 clones, nearly 90% occurring once; the ten biggest clones make up roughly 5%. The sequencing input was peripheral blood. The origin of the receptors is a human donor in a cohort sampled during active COVID-19.

CDR3 region: CAIRDLKLQGIYGYTF. CDR3 coding DNA: TGTGCCATACGCGACCTGAAACTCCAGGGGATCTATGGCTACACCTTC. The V gene is TRBV24-1, the J gene TRBJ1-2; D might be TRBD1 (6 bases). Germline CDR1 KGHDR, CDR2 SFDVKD. V shed 11 bases and J shed 4 bases, with 25 bases lying between them. The CDR3 has 16 amino acids.

The V and J genes are TRBV6-6 and TRBJ2-3; no reliable D call. Trimming left V 6 bases short and J 3 bases short, with 7 bases between. The CDR3 is 12 residues long. CDR1 is MNHNY, CDR2 SVGAGI, per germline (reference sequence). The CDR3 spells CASSLTTDTQYF. CDR3 DNA sequence: TGTGCCAGCAGCCTAACTACAGATACGCAGTATTTT.

This clone was recorded only once. The chain couples TRBV6-5 to TRBJ2-5; 10 nucleotides line up with TRBD1. This CDR3 is built from 15 residues. CDR1 MNHEY and CDR2 SVGAGI come from the germline V gene. V lost 7 bases to trimming and J lost 5 bases; unmatched junction nucleotides: 10. The CDR3 DNA reads as TGTGCCAGCATCTCCGGAGGACAGGGGGACGAGACCCAGTACTTC. It is translated as CASISGGQGDETQYF.

CDR3 sequence: CASSEKRRDPYEQYF. CDR3 bases: TGTGCCAGCAGCGAGAAGCGGAGGGACCCCTACGAGCAGTACTTC. This chain links TRBV9 with TRBJ2-7, with a weak D call TRBD2 (6 bases). Germline V CDR1 and CDR2: SGDLS, YYNGEE. There are 15 residues in the CDR3. Between the trimmed V and J ends, which lost 3 bases and 2 bases, there was a span of 15 bases. The whole variable domain, filled in from reference TRBV9 and TRBJ2-7, reads DSGVTQTPKHLITATGQRVTLRCSPRSGDLSVYWYQQSLDQGLQFLIQYYNGEERAKGNILERFSAQQFPDLHSELNLSSLELGDSALYFCASSEKRRDPYEQYFGPGTRLTVT.

The V call is TRBV3-1 (or the pseudogene TRBV3-2), the J call TRBJ2-7, with D unclear. This CDR3 has 14 amino acids. Between the trimmed V and J ends, which lost 0 bases and 9 bases, there was a span of 15 bases. Germline V gene sequence: CDR1 LGHDT, CDR2 YNNKEL (reference sequence). The CDR3 sequence is CASSQDTTPRGQYF. CDR3 nucleotide sequence: TGTGCCAGCAGCCAAGATACGACTCCCCGCGGGCAGTACTTC.

The rearrangement uses TRBV4-1 and TRBJ2-2; possible D gene TRBD1, 5 bases. CDR3 length equals 17 residues. V was trimmed by 1 base and J by 1 base, leaving 13 bases between them. The germline V gene encodes CDR1 MGHRA and CDR2 YSYEKL. DNA for the CDR3: TGCGCCAGCAGCCAAGTTGGCAGGGCCCTGAACACCGGGGAGCTGTTTTTT. It specifies CASSQVGRALNTGELFF.

The V call is TRBV11-2, the J call TRBJ2-2; 13 nucleotides line up with TRBD2. The V gene end was trimmed by 5 bases and the J gene end by 2 bases; junction bases not matched to a gene: 5. CDR1 is SGHAT and CDR2 is FQNNGV in the germline V gene. The CDR3 consists of 17 residues. The CDR3 coding sequence is TGTGCCAGCAGCCCCGGGACTAGCGGGGTTAACACCGGGGAGCTGTTTTTT. Amino acids: CASSPGTSGVNTGELFF.

The gene calls are TRBV28 and TRBJ2-1; 8 nucleotides match TRBD2. The trim removed 8 bases at V and 5 bases at J, leaving 11 bases unmatched. Germline-derived CDR1 and CDR2 are MDHEN and SYDVKM. The CDR3 runs to 15 residues. The DNA of the CDR3 is TGTGCCAGCGGACAATTAGCGGGAACGAACAATGAGCAGTTCTTC. This codes for CASGQLAGTNNEQFF.

This chain connects TRBV2 to TRBJ1-3; unclear D gene. The CDR3 is made up of 15 amino acids. Germline CDR1 and CDR2: SNHLY and FYNNEI. V dropped 4 bases and J dropped 2 bases, with 12 bases sitting between them. The CDR3 sequence: CASSVKMAAGNTIYF. The DNA for the CDR3 is TGTGCCAGCAGTGTCAAAATGGCCGCTGGAAACACCATATATTTT.

The gene calls are TRBV18 and TRBJ1-5, with D possibly being TRBD1 (6 bases). The germline gives CDR1 KGHSH, CDR2 LQKENI. Trimming stripped 3 bases from V and 4 bases from J, with 13 bases between. The CDR3 loop spans 15 amino acids. CDR3 coding DNA: TGTGCCAGCTCACCTTCCGGGGGGCGGAATCAGCCCCAGCATTTT. As protein: CASSPSGGRNQPQHF.

The gene calls are TRBV7-2 and TRBJ2-1; D might be TRBD2 (6 bases). CDR3 length: 17 residues. The V gene's germline CDR1 is SGHTA and CDR2 FQGNSA. Trimming cost V 4 bases and J 0 bases, with 16 bases left between them. CDR3 sequence (DNA): TGTGCCAGCAGCTCGATGGGCGGGGCAAGCTCCTACAATGAGCAGTTCTTC. Translated: CASSSMGGASSYNEQFF.

For this clone: Germline and junction disagree at one end, which may indicate a read error. The chain is built from TRBV28 and TRBJ2-1; 11 bases fit TRBD2. Per germline, CDR1 MDHEN and CDR2 SYDVKM. The CDR3 consists of 17 residues. The CDR3 nucleotides are TGTGCCAGCAGCCCACGACTAGCGGGAACCTCCTCCAATGAGCAGTTCTTC. As protein: CASSPRLAGTSSNEQFF.

The genes are TRBV19 and TRBJ1-2; D gene ambiguous. The V gene lost 5 bases and the J gene lost 5 bases, with 6 bases spanning the gap. The CDR3 sequence is 11 residues long. Germline V CDR1 and CDR2: LNHDA, SQIVND (reference sequence). This chain's CDR3 is CASSSYYGYTF. CDR3 nucleotides: TGTGCCAGTAGTTCCTATTATGGCTACACCTTC.

V is TRBV11-2 and J is TRBJ2-3; D might be TRBD1 (5 bases). Germline V CDR1 and CDR2: SGHAT, FQNNGV. The germline V and J ends were trimmed by 0 bases and 4 bases, with 11 bases remaining between them. CDR3 size: 15 residues. CDR3 DNA sequence: TGTGCCAGCAGCTTAGAACCAGGGAATTCAGATACGCAGTATTTT. Translated, it gives CASSLEPGNSDTQYF.

The chain links TRBV28 to TRBJ2-7; TRBD1 aligns across 7 bases. This CDR3 has 12 residues. The germline CDR1 and CDR2 sequences are MDHEN and SYDVKM. V was pared by 5 bases and J by 4 bases, with 2 bases of the junction left unmatched. CDR3 nucleotide sequence: TGTGCCAGCAGTGGGACAGATTACGAGCAGTACTTC. Protein product: CASSGTDYEQYF.

CDR3 sequence: CASGRGDNEQFF. The DNA for the CDR3 is TGTGCCAGCGGGCGGGGGGACAATGAGCAGTTCTTC. The chain combines TRBV12-3 or TRBV12-4 with TRBJ2-1; 8 bases line up with TRBD2. Trimming removed 8 bases from V and 5 bases from J; junction bases left unmatched: 2. This CDR3 is 12 amino acids long.

The chain combines TRBV4-1 with TRBJ1-1, with no clear D. V lost 0 bases, J lost 4 bases, and 12 bases lay in between. The CDR3 totals 15 residues. Looked up from germline, CDR1 is MGHRA and CDR2 is YSYEKL. CDR3 DNA sequence: TGCGCCAGCAGCCAAGAGCACAGTGCACGCACTGAAGCTTTCTTT. This encodes CASSQEHSARTEAFF.

The V gene is TRBV12-3 or TRBV12-4, the J gene TRBJ1-2; the D is unclear. This CDR3 comprises 13 residues. Between the trimmed V and J ends, which lost 3 bases and 2 bases, there was a span of 7 bases. The CDR3 loop reads CASSFRVNYGYTF. In DNA form, the CDR3 reads TGTGCCAGCAGTTTTAGAGTGAACTATGGCTACACCTTC.

The gene calls are TRBV11-2 and TRBJ2-3, with 10 bases lining up with TRBD2. The V segment lost 6 bases and the J segment 3 bases; nucleotides outside the gene matches: 9. The CDR3 runs 16 residues. CDR1 and CDR2 (germline): SGHAT, FQNNGV. The CDR3 is CASRSGRAVLTDTQYF. The DNA of the CDR3 is TGTGCCAGCAGAAGCGGGAGGGCCGTACTGACAGATACGCAGTATTTT.

The J gene is TRBJ2-2, the V gene TRBV5-1; D is possibly TRBD1 (6 bases). The CDR3 covers 14 residues. Trimming stripped 0 bases from V and 7 bases from J, with 10 bases between. Per germline, CDR1 SGHRS and CDR2 YFSETQ. CDR3 nucleotide sequence: TGCGCCAGCAGCTTGGACAGGGCGGACGGGGAGCTGTTTTTT. This encodes CASSLDRADGELFF. Full variable domain (rest looked up from reference TRBV5-1 and TRBJ2-2): KAGVTQTPRYLIKTRGQQVTLSCSPISGHRSVSWYQQTPGQGLQFLFEYFSETQRNKGNFPGRFSGRQFSNSRSEMNVSTLELGDSALYLCASSLDRADGELFFGEGSRLTVL.

V usage is TRBV5-1 and J usage is TRBJ1-4; no clear D gene. The CDR3 has 12 residues. The V gene's germline CDR1 is SGHRS and CDR2 YFSETQ. V was clipped by 4 bases and J by 8 bases, with 9 bases between them. CDR3 loop: CASSAPGEKLFF. Here the CDR3 DNA reads TGCGCCAGCAGCGCTCCAGGAGAAAAACTGTTTTTT.

The chain uses TRBV11-2 and TRBJ1-5; D ambiguous. This CDR3 is built from 18 residues. The V end was cut by 5 bases, the J end by 0 bases, with 20 bases between. Germline values: CDR1 SGHAT, CDR2 FQNNGV. The CDR3 loop is CASSRKGLPGYSNQPQHF. Written as DNA, the CDR3 is TGTGCCAGCAGCCGAAAAGGACTTCCGGGGTATAGCAATCAGCCCCAGCATTTT.

The rearrangement joins TRBV30 to TRBJ1-2, with 10 positions matching TRBD1. This CDR3 contains 15 residues. CDR1 is GTSNPN, CDR2 SVGIG, per germline (reference sequence). J was trimmed by 6 bases and V by 0 bases; bases with no gene match: 7. The CDR3 DNA reads TGTGCCTGGAGTGTATCGGGACAGGGGACGGATGGCTACACCTTC. Residues: CAWSVSGQGTDGYTF. The variable domain in full, completed from reference TRBV30 and TRBJ1-2, reads SQTIHQWPATLVQPVGSPLSLECTVEGTSNPNLYWYRQAAGRGLQLLFYSVGIGQISSEVPQNLSASRPQDRQFILSSKKLLLSDSGFYLCAWSVSGQGTDGYTFGSGTRLTVV.

The chain has TRBV19 and TRBJ2-7; D is undetermined. Germline CDR1 is LNHDA and CDR2 is SQIVND (reference sequence). Trimming took off 3 bases at V and 4 bases at J, with 10 bases between the two ends. The CDR3 spans 13 residues. Written as DNA, the CDR3 is TGTGCCAGTAGTATGGAGCAGTATTACGAGCAGTACTTC. The encoded protein is CASSMEQYYEQYF. The whole variable domain, filled in from reference TRBV19 and TRBJ2-7, reads DGGITQSPKYLFRKEGQNVTLSCEQNLNHDAMYWYRQDPGQGLRLIYYSQIVNDFQKGDIAEGYSVSREKKESFPLTVTSAQKNPTAFYLCASSMEQYYEQYFGPGTRLTVT.

The rearrangement joins TRBV6-5 to TRBJ1-3; the D gene is possibly TRBD1 (5 bases). The germline V gene has CDR1 MNHEY and CDR2 SVGAGI. The CDR3 spans 14 residues. V lost 5 bases and J 2 bases, leaving 10 bases between the germline ends. CDR3 sequence reads: CASSPTATGNTIYF. The DNA of the CDR3 is TGTGCCAGCAGTCCGACAGCCACTGGAAACACCATATATTTT.

This chain links TRBV9 with TRBJ2-1; 15 bases are a match to TRBD2. This CDR3 has 16 amino acids. Germline V gene lookup returns CDR1 SGDLS and CDR2 YYNGEE. The V and J ends lost 3 bases and 9 bases, in that order; junction bases with no gene match: 7. The CDR3 sequence: CASSETSGLAGGEQFF. The CDR3 DNA sequence: TGTGCCAGCAGCGAGACCTCGGGACTAGCGGGAGGTGAGCAGTTCTTC. The full variable domain, rest sourced from reference TRBV9 and TRBJ2-1, is DSGVTQTPKHLITATGQRVTLRCSPRSGDLSVYWYQQSLDQGLQFLIQYYNGEERAKGNILERFSAQQFPDLHSELNLSSLELGDSALYFCASSETSGLAGGEQFFGPGTRLTVL.

This clone was picked up a small number of times. V gene TRBV2 combines with J gene TRBJ1-6, with a tentative D call TRBD1 (6 bases). The CDR3 spans 15 residues. Trimming pared 1 base from V and 6 bases from J, leaving 10 bases between. The germline CDR1 and CDR2 sequences are SNHLY and FYNNEI. The CDR3 DNA reads as TGTGCCAGCAGTGAAGGGCCAGGGGTTAATTCACCCCTCCACTTT. Protein product: CASSEGPGVNSPLHF.

The chain joins TRBV4-1 to TRBJ2-2, with TRBD2 as a possible D gene (5 bases). CDR3 size: 16 residues. V was shortened by 0 bases and J by 4 bases, with 12 bases between the two germline ends. Germline CDR1 MGHRA, CDR2 YSYEKL. In nucleotides, the CDR3 is TGCGCCAGCAGCCAAGAAAGCGGAGTGGGCACCGGGGAGCTGTTTTTT. Amino acid sequence: CASSQESGVGTGELFF.

The DNA for the CDR3 is TGCGCCAGCAGCCAAACGGGGGGCGGAAACACCATATATTTT. It is translated as CASSQTGGGNTIYF. The chain carries TRBV4-1 and TRBJ1-3, with D perhaps TRBD1 (6 bases). The CDR3 contains 14 residues. The germline V gene encodes CDR1 MGHRA and CDR2 YSYEKL. V gave up 2 bases and J gave up 4 bases, with 9 bases separating them.

The chain recombines TRBV7-9 with TRBJ1-1; possible D gene TRBD1, 6 bases. Germline CDR1 is SEHNR and CDR2 is FQNEAQ (reference sequence). Trimming cost V 5 bases and J 10 bases, with 14 bases left between them. The CDR3 sequence is 12 residues long. The CDR3 DNA reads TGTGCCAGCAGCAACGACAGGCCGCGAGCTTTCTTT. Its protein product is CASSNDRPRAFF.

This chain connects TRBV11-2 to TRBJ2-7, with 8 positions matching TRBD2. The junction had 4 bases not matched to a gene; V was cut back by 1 base and J by 2 bases. CDR1 is SGHAT, CDR2 FQNNGV, per germline. The CDR3 runs 15 residues. Here the CDR3 DNA reads TGTGCCAGCAGCTTAGTAGCGGGGAAGGCCTACGAGCAGTACTTC. Its translation: CASSLVAGKAYEQYF.